What follows are 32 T cell receptor beta chains derived from one specimen sequenced in a study of blood T cell repertoires in COVID-19 (dated by TCRdb to the early 2020s). Library prep was done by the immunoSEQ multiplex PCR assay. Drawn from immuneACCESS, this table holds only the in-frame rearrangements with V and J called that TCRdb kept. Clones are partly lost; checked studies trace under half to an unresolved V gene and leave the rest unexplained. The table for this sample lists 200,000 or so clones; just over 85% of them were counted only once. Approximately 6% of the sample is taken by the ten largest. The source material was peripheral blood. The origin of the receptors is a man aged 80 or over with acute or convalescent COVID-19.

The table lists this clone with a count of one. This rearrangement joins TRBV20-1 to TRBJ2-4; D not resolved. Trimming left V 3 bases short and J 8 bases short, with 17 bases between. Looked up from germline, CDR1 is DFQATT and CDR2 is SNEGSKA (reference sequence). The CDR3 spans 14 residues. The CDR3 DNA sequence: TGCAGTGCTAGTTTTTCGCTTGATCGGGACATTCAGTACTTC. Translation gives CSASFSLDRDIQYF.

The chain uses TRBV7-8 and TRBJ2-7; 8 bases map to TRBD1. Germline V lookup: CDR1 SGHVS, CDR2 FQNEAQ. V shed 4 bases, J shed 2 bases, and the junction held 10 bases outside the gene matches. CDR3 length: 16 residues. In DNA, the CDR3 is TGTGCCAGCAGCTCGGCCTTGGACAGGGCCACCTACGAGCAGTACGTC. It yields the protein CASSSALDRATYEQYV.

The V and J genes are TRBV28 and TRBJ1-2, with a possible D match to TRBD1 (5 bases). The V gene's germline CDR1 is MDHEN and CDR2 SYDVKM. Trimming took off 10 bases at V and 0 bases at J, with 12 bases between the two ends. The CDR3 length is 13 residues. DNA for the CDR3: TGTGCCACCATTAGGGGTCCTAACTATGGCTACACCTTC. Encoded protein: CATIRGPNYGYTF.

The sample holds a few counts of this clone. The V gene is TRBV5-1, the J gene TRBJ1-2; tentative D call: TRBD1 (6 bases). CDR3 length: 13 amino acids. Germline lookup yields CDR1 SGHRS and CDR2 YFSETQ. Trimming removed 6 bases at V and 1 base at J, with 10 bases between. This chain's CDR3 is CASTQGFNYGYTF. DNA of the CDR3: TGCGCCAGCACCCAGGGGTTTAACTATGGCTACACCTTC.

This sequence joins TRBV2 and TRBJ2-7; tentatively, D is TRBD2 (5 bases). Per germline, CDR1 SNHLY and CDR2 FYNNEI. V was shortened by 8 bases and J by 4 bases, with 18 bases between the two germline ends. This CDR3 is 14 amino acids long. The CDR3 here is CASEIALSFYEQYF. CDR3 bases: TGTGCCAGCGAGATAGCGCTTTCCTTTTACGAGCAGTACTTC. The full variable domain, its missing parts supplied by reference TRBV2 and TRBJ2-7, is EPEVTQTPSHQVTQMGQEVILRCVPISNHLYFYWYRQILGQKVEFLVSFYNNEISEKSEIFDDQFSVERPDGSNFTLKIRSTKLEDSAMYFCASEIALSFYEQYFGPGTRLTVT.

The CDR3 sequence is CASSFSSGRGPYEQYF. The CDR3 DNA reads as TGTGCCAGCAGTTTCTCTAGCGGGAGGGGTCCCTACGAGCAGTACTTC. The V call is TRBV27, the J call TRBJ2-7, with TRBD2 identical over 12 bases. Germline CDR1 MNHEY, CDR2 SMNVEV (reference sequence). Losses at the gene ends were 3 bases for V and 2 bases for J; bases not matched to a gene: 5. The CDR3 has 16 amino acids.

This clone was observed once. The V gene is TRBV19, the J gene TRBJ1-1; D ambiguous. The germline gives CDR1 LNHDA, CDR2 SQIVND (reference sequence). Trimming stripped 4 bases from V and 6 bases from J, with 15 bases between. This CDR3 is built from 14 residues. Written as DNA, the CDR3 is TGTGCCAGTAGTACAATACCCTTTGCGTCTGAAGCTTTCTTT. Amino acids: CASSTIPFASEAFF.

The sample holds one count of this clone. The chain links TRBV3-1 (or the pseudogene TRBV3-2) to TRBJ2-2, with 7 bases lining up with TRBD2. Germline assignment: CDR1 LGHDT and CDR2 YNNKEL (reference sequence). Trimming removed 0 bases from V and 10 bases from J; junction bases left unmatched: 2. The CDR3 is 13 amino acids. As DNA, the CDR3 is TGTGCCAGCAGCCAAGATAGACTAGCGGAGCTGTTTTTT. Protein: CASSQDRLAELFF.

With respect to this clone: One junction end does not reproduce the germline sequence, and a read error may be involved. The chain carries TRBV2 and TRBJ2-3; TRBD1 is a possible D gene (6 bases). The V gene's germline CDR1 is SNHLY and CDR2 FYNNEI. The CDR3 has 18 amino acids. The CDR3 coding sequence is TGTGCCAGCAGGGAAGGTTGGACAGTCGTATCTAGCACAGATACGCAGTATTTT. Its protein product is CASREGWTVVSSTDTQYF.

V gene TRBV6-5 combines with J gene TRBJ1-2; possible D gene TRBD1, 5 bases. Per the germline V gene, CDR1 is MNHEY and CDR2 is SVGAGI. This CDR3 has 15 amino acids. The germline V and J ends were trimmed by 7 bases and 2 bases, with 17 bases remaining between them. The CDR3 sequence is CASTSRTGGNYGYTF. In DNA, the CDR3 is TGTGCCAGCACCTCCAGGACGGGGGGGAACTATGGCTACACCTTC.

J is TRBJ2-1 and V is TRBV19; 14 positions match TRBD2. This CDR3 spans 19 amino acids. CDR1 and CDR2 from the germline V gene are LNHDA and SQIVND (reference sequence). V dropped 6 bases and J dropped 1; count of bases not matched to a gene: 11. CDR3 sequence (DNA): TGTGCCAGTAGCACGATCGGGACTAGCGGGAGCGGGTCCTACAATGAGCAGTTCTTC. Translation gives CASSTIGTSGSGSYNEQFF.

This clone appeared once. The chain joins TRBV28 to TRBJ2-7, with D possibly matching TRBD1 (6 bases). There are 13 residues in the CDR3. CDR1 is MDHEN, CDR2 SYDVKM, per germline. The V gene lost 7 bases and the J gene lost 6 bases, with 16 bases spanning the gap. Written as DNA, the CDR3 is TGTGCCAGCACAAGGGCAGGGGTGAGCGAGCAGTACGTC. This codes for CASTRAGVSEQYV.

The chain recombines TRBV18 with TRBJ2-1; TRBD2 aligns across 9 bases. CDR3 length: 15 amino acids. Germline assignment: CDR1 KGHSH and CDR2 LQKENI. The V and J ends lost 4 bases and 6 bases, in that order; junction bases with no gene match: 7. The CDR3 DNA reads TGTGCCAGCTCACTCACTAGCGGGCAAATCAATGAGCAGTTCTTC. It codes for CASSLTSGQINEQFF.

The CDR3 spells CASSLTGLTYNEQFF. CDR3 DNA sequence: TGTGCCAGCAGTTTGACAGGGCTGACCTACAATGAGCAGTTCTTC. V gene TRBV27 combines with J gene TRBJ2-1, with 7 positions matching TRBD1. V shed 3 bases and J 2 bases; nucleotides not matched to a gene: 4. CDR1 and CDR2 (germline): MNHEY, SMNVEV (reference sequence). This CDR3 region has 15 residues.

The chain employs TRBV4-3 and TRBJ1-1, with TRBD1 matching 7 bases. V lost 0 bases and J lost 6; bases outside the gene matches: 4. Germline V gene data show CDR1 as LGHNA and CDR2 as YSLEER. The CDR3 runs to 14 residues. The CDR3 DNA is TGCGCCAGCAGCCAAGAACAGGGGCCGTCTGAAGCTTTCTTT. Encoded protein: CASSQEQGPSEAFF.

This chain uses TRBV12-1 with TRBJ2-4; the D segment call TRBD2 is taken from the table without a DNA check. TRBV12-1 is classified as a pseudogene. The CDR3 consists of 13 residues. The CDR3 is CASSGGPMPIQYF. The CDR3 nucleotides are TGTGCCAGCAGCGGAGGGCCGATGCCCATTCAGTACTTC.

The rearrangement links TRBV7-2 to TRBJ2-5; TRBD2 matches at 15 bases. The CDR3 loop spans 18 amino acids. Per the germline V gene, CDR1 is SGHTA and CDR2 is FQGNSA. V dropped 2 bases and J dropped 5; count of bases not matched to a gene: 9. The CDR3 DNA follows: TGTGCCAGCAGCTTAATTCGGACTAGCGGGAGGGCCGGGGAGACCCAGTACTTC. Protein sequence: CASSLIRTSGRAGETQYF.

The chain joins TRBV7-2 to TRBJ2-1; 10 bases fit TRBD2. The germline gives CDR1 SGHTA, CDR2 FQGNSA. Losses at the gene ends were 2 bases for V and 7 bases for J; bases not matched to a gene: 5. The CDR3 spans 15 residues. The CDR3 loop reads CASSLPASGSNEQFF. CDR3 sequence (DNA): TGTGCCAGCAGCTTACCGGCTAGCGGGAGTAATGAGCAGTTCTTC.

The chain is built from TRBV28 and TRBJ2-1, with 7 bases matching TRBD1. V gave up 4 bases and J gave up 13 bases; unmatched junction bases: 10. This CDR3 comprises 13 residues. The germline V gene has CDR1 MDHEN and CDR2 SYDVKM. The CDR3 loop is CASSSPTTGDQFF. DNA of the CDR3: TGTGCCAGCAGTTCGCCGACCACAGGGGACCAGTTCTTC.

The chain employs TRBV28 and TRBJ1-5; 10 nucleotides agree with TRBD1. The length of the CDR3 is 14 residues. The junction had 6 bases not matched to a gene; V was cut back by 6 bases and J by 7 bases. Germline CDR1 MDHEN, CDR2 SYDVKM. As DNA, the CDR3 is TGTGCCAGCAGCCGACAGGGGGCAGGGCAGCCCCAGCATTTT. Protein product: CASSRQGAGQPQHF. Based on the CDR3 plus reference TRBV28 and TRBJ1-5, the full variable domain is DVKVTQSSRYLVKRTGEKVFLECVQDMDHENMFWYRQDPGLGLRLIYFSYDVKMKEKGDIPEGYSVSREKKERFSLILESASTNQTSMYLCASSRQGAGQPQHFGDGTRLSIL.

The CDR3, as DNA: TGTGCCAGCAGACGGACTAGCGGGGGCTACAATGAGCAGTTCTTC. It codes for CASRRTSGGYNEQFF. This chain connects TRBV6-5 to TRBJ2-1; the match to TRBD2 covers 13 bases. The CDR3 has 15 amino acids. Looked up from germline, CDR1 is MNHEY and CDR2 is SVGAGI. V was pared by 6 bases and J by 3 bases, with 2 bases of the junction left unmatched.

The chain couples TRBV7-6 to TRBJ1-4; 11 nucleotides agree with TRBD1. The CDR3 has 15 residues. Germline CDR1 and CDR2: SGHVS and FNYEAQ. V trimming: 4 bases; J trimming: 8 bases; junction bases outside the gene matches: 6. The CDR3 spells CASSWTGGKGEKLFF. DNA for the CDR3: TGTGCCAGCAGCTGGACAGGGGGCAAAGGAGAAAAACTGTTTTTT.

Only a few counts were recorded for this clone. The chain has TRBV7-2 and TRBJ2-7; TRBD2 aligns across 8 bases. Per germline, CDR1 SGHTA and CDR2 FQGNSA. J was trimmed by 7 bases and V by 3 bases; bases with no gene match: 5. The CDR3 covers 13 residues. The DNA of the CDR3 is TGTGCCAGCAGCTTCTCGCGGGAGGCTGAGCAGTACGTC. Amino acid sequence: CASSFSREAEQYV.

The chain recombines TRBV18 with TRBJ2-2, with D tentatively TRBD2 (5 bases). The CDR3 has 16 amino acids. V was trimmed by 3 bases and J by 2 bases, leaving 13 bases between them. Per germline, CDR1 KGHSH and CDR2 LQKENI. CDR3 sequence: CASSPLPRANTGELFF. The CDR3 DNA reads TGTGCCAGCTCACCCCTCCCGAGGGCAAACACCGGGGAGCTGTTTTTT.

The chain is built from TRBV5-1 and TRBJ1-4; D not resolved. CDR3 size: 14 residues. From germline, CDR1 is SGHRS and CDR2 YFSETQ. The V gene lost 0 bases and the J gene lost 4 bases, with 7 bases spanning the gap. CDR3 loop: CASSLAGLNEKLFF. For the CDR3, the DNA is TGCGCCAGCAGCTTGGCAGGTCTTAATGAAAAACTGTTTTTT.

V is TRBV12-5 and J is TRBJ2-5, with 7 bases identical to TRBD2. Unmatched junction bases numbered 7, after V lost 0 bases and J lost 0 bases. Per the germline V gene, CDR1 is LGHNT and CDR2 is FRNRAP. This CDR3 comprises 17 residues. CDR3 residues: CASGLVRASGYQETQYF. CDR3 in DNA: TGTGCTAGTGGTTTGGTAAGGGCTAGCGGTTACCAAGAGACCCAGTACTTC.

The genes are TRBV3-1 (or the pseudogene TRBV3-2) and TRBJ1-1; D perhaps matches TRBD1 (6 bases). Trimming cost V 3 bases and J 0 bases, with 8 bases left between them. Germline values: CDR1 LGHDT, CDR2 YNNKEL (reference sequence). This CDR3 region has 14 residues. The CDR3, as DNA: TGTGCCAGCAGCCACGGACAGCTGAACACTGAAGCTTTCTTT. Translating it yields CASSHGQLNTEAFF.

V usage is TRBV14 and J usage is TRBJ1-2; D call uncertain. V lost 4 bases and J 5 bases, leaving 11 bases between the germline ends. Germline-derived CDR1 and CDR2 are SGHDN and FVKESK. The CDR3 consists of 13 residues. This CDR3 is CASSPDINYGYTF. CDR3 nucleotides: TGTGCCAGCAGCCCCGACATAAATTATGGCTACACCTTC.

The chain employs TRBV7-2 and TRBJ2-7; the D gene is possibly TRBD2 (5 bases). Per the germline V gene, CDR1 is SGHTA and CDR2 is FQGNSA. Trimming removed 2 bases at V and 5 bases at J, with 16 bases between. The CDR3 consists of 15 residues. The CDR3 loop is CASSLLGLSGNEQYV. The CDR3 coding sequence is TGTGCCAGCAGCTTACTAGGACTCTCGGGAAACGAGCAGTACGTC.

The gene calls are TRBV2 and TRBJ2-7, with D perhaps TRBD1 (5 bases). This CDR3 is 15 amino acids long. The germline CDR1 and CDR2 sequences are SNHLY and FYNNEI. V lost 2 bases and J 3 bases, leaving 14 bases between the germline ends. CDR3: CASSERQPNFYEQYF. CDR3 DNA sequence: TGTGCCAGCAGTGAAAGACAGCCAAACTTCTACGAGCAGTACTTC. Full variable domain (remainder filled in from reference TRBV2 and TRBJ2-7): EPEVTQTPSHQVTQMGQEVILRCVPISNHLYFYWYRQILGQKVEFLVSFYNNEISEKSEIFDDQFSVERPDGSNFTLKIRSTKLEDSAMYFCASSERQPNFYEQYFGPGTRLTVT.

This chain links TRBV7-9 with TRBJ1-4, with no clear D. The CDR3 totals 11 residues. Germline CDR1 reads SEHNR; CDR2 reads FQNEAQ (reference sequence). V lost 8 bases to trimming and J lost 5 bases, with 6 bases between them. The CDR3, as DNA: TGTGCCAGCGGGCTGAATGAAAAACTGTTTTTT. It encodes CASGLNEKLFF.

This clone was detected only once. Other DNA sequences in this specimen translate into the identical CDR3. CDR3 nucleotide sequence: TGTGCCAGCAGCTTAGCGGTTACTAACACCGGGGAGCTGTTTTTT. Its translation: CASSLAVTNTGELFF. This sequence joins TRBV7-2 and TRBJ2-2; D is uncertain. The germline gives CDR1 SGHTA, CDR2 FQGNSA. V was shortened by 0 bases and J by 2 bases, with 7 bases between the two germline ends. The CDR3 is 15 amino acids.